Listed below are T cell receptor beta chains from one sample, sequenced in a study of PD-1 blockade in classical Hodgkin lymphoma. Here immunoSEQ multiplex PCR was the method, and the copy in TCRdb shows in-frame clones only, minus some. The sample has about 23,000 clones, over 80% seen once. The sequences come from CD4+ T cells from blood, collected at baseline. The receptor source for this set is a human donor with classical Hodgkin lymphoma. Each CDR3 is given with its conserved first and last residue. D genes are given only for firm matches. Clone size is not always given. Where it is, it says once, few, many or a class for expanded clones.

cdr3_aa	cdr3_nt	v_call	d_call	clone_size	j_call
CASSGGNIQYF	TGTGCCAGCAGCGGTGGGAACATTCAGTACTTC	TRBV6-1	NA	few	TRBJ2-4
CASYGPYWANYGYTF	TGTGCCAGTTATGGACCCTACTGGGCTAACTATGGCTACACCTTC	TRBV19	NA	NA	TRBJ1-2
CASSPSPVNTEAFF	TGTGCCAGTAGTCCTAGCCCCGTGAACACTGAAGCTTTCTTT	TRBV19	NA	NA	TRBJ1-1
CASSVVSTVNTEAFF	TGTGCCAGCAGCGTAGTGTCAACAGTGAACACTGAAGCTTTCTTT	TRBV9	NA	NA	TRBJ1-1
CASSPSGANVLTF	TGTGCCAGCTCACCCTCTGGGGCCAACGTCCTGACTTTC	TRBV18	NA	NA	TRBJ2-6
CASSYGGQPQHF	TGTGCCAGCAGTTACGGGGGCCAGCCCCAGCATTTT	TRBV6-6	NA	NA	TRBJ1-5
CASSTTGLDTQYF	TGTGCCAGCAGCACTACAGGGTTAGATACGCAGTATTTT	TRBV7-2	NA	NA	TRBJ2-3
CASSRRGAPDTQYF	TGTGCCAGCAGCAGGCGAGGGGCCCCAGATACGCAGTATTTT	TRBV21-1	NA	NA	TRBJ2-3
CASSPETAGNTIYF	TGTGCCAGCTCACCGGAGACAGCTGGAAACACCATATATTTT	TRBV18	NA	NA	TRBJ1-3
CASSLDRQYFNEQFF	TGTGCCAGCAGCTTAGACAGGCAATATTTCAATGAGCAGTTCTTC	TRBV7-8	NA	NA	TRBJ2-1
CASSYSGTGRNQPQHF	TGTGCCAGCAGCTATTCCGGTACAGGCCGTAATCAGCCCCAGCATTTT	TRBV7-2	NA	NA	TRBJ1-5
CSVGGGQGKNTEAFF	TGCAGCGTTGGGGGTGGACAGGGGAAGAACACTGAAGCTTTCTTT	TRBV29-1	TRBD1	NA	TRBJ1-1
CASSFGINTEAFF	TGCGCCAGCAGCTTCGGGATTAACACTGAAGCTTTCTTT	TRBV5-1	NA	NA	TRBJ1-1
CASSVLAGSLQEQFF	TGTGCCAGCAGCGTCTTAGCGGGGTCTTTGCAAGAGCAGTTCTTC	TRBV9	TRBD2	NA	TRBJ2-1
CASSFSGTPMNTEAFF	TGTGCCAGTAGTTTCTCCGGGACACCGATGAACACTGAAGCTTTCTTT	TRBV19	NA	once	TRBJ1-1
CASSATGAQDTQYF	TGTGCCAGCTCAGCTACAGGGGCACAAGATACGCAGTATTTT	TRBV18	TRBD1	NA	TRBJ2-3
CASHDLNPNTGELFF	TGCGCCAGCCACGACCTTAACCCGAACACCGGGGAGCTGTTTTTT	TRBV5-1	NA	few	TRBJ2-2
CASSIKGQGSDTDTQYF	TGTGCCAGTAGTATTAAGGGACAGGGGTCGGACACAGATACGCAGTATTTT	TRBV19	TRBD1	once	TRBJ2-3
CASSLGDTSTDTQYF	TGCGCCAGCAGCTTGGGGGACACTAGCACAGATACGCAGTATTTT	TRBV5-1	NA	NA	TRBJ2-3
CAISEGGLERNEQFF	TGTGCCATCAGTGAAGGTGGCTTGGAGCGCAATGAGCAGTTCTTC	TRBV10-3	NA	NA	TRBJ2-1
CASSEVRRGGAYEQYF	TGTGCCAGCAGTGAAGTCAGGCGGGGGGGGGCCTACGAGCAGTACTTC	TRBV6-1	TRBD2	NA	TRBJ2-7
CASSQDWGPRNAEAFF	TGCGCCAGCAGCCAAGATTGGGGGCCCCGGAACGCTGAAGCTTTCTTT	TRBV4-1	NA	NA	TRBJ1-1
CASSLKPGVGANVLTF	TGTGCCAGCAGTTTGAAACCAGGGGTTGGGGCCAACGTCCTGACTTTC	TRBV27	NA	NA	TRBJ2-6
CAISELQGPRAYEQYF	TGTGCCATCAGTGAGCTGCAGGGGCCCCGCGCCTACGAGCAGTACTTC	TRBV10-3	NA	NA	TRBJ2-7
CASSPEGAGYSPLHF	TGTGCCAGTAGTCCAGAGGGGGCCGGTTACTCACCCCTCCACTTT	TRBV19	TRBD1	NA	TRBJ1-6
CASSAPTLGIHEQFF	TGTGCCAGCAGCGCCCCAACGTTAGGAATCCATGAGCAGTTCTTC	TRBV5-6	NA	NA	TRBJ2-1
CASSYSGQGFSPLHF	TGTGCCAGCAGTTACTCGGGGCAGGGGTTCTCACCCCTCCACTTT	TRBV6-5	NA	NA	TRBJ1-6
CASNQRNRVGQETQYF	TGCGCCAGCAACCAACGAAACAGGGTGGGTCAAGAGACCCAGTACTTC	TRBV10-1	NA	NA	TRBJ2-5
CASSSGGPSPLHF	TGTGCCAGTAGTTCAGGAGGGCCCTCACCCCTCCACTTT	TRBV19	NA	NA	TRBJ1-6
CASRPGGLYGYTF	TGTGCAAGCAGGCCTGGGGGCCTCTATGGCTACACCTTC	TRBV19	NA	once	TRBJ1-2
CASSPEAGGPMTDTQYF	TGCGCCAGCAGCCCGGAGGCGGGGGGGCCCATGACAGATACGCAGTATTTT	TRBV5-1	TRBD2	NA	TRBJ2-3
CASSLIGRGNTEAFF	TGTGCCAGCAGCTTGATAGGCAGGGGGAACACTGAAGCTTTCTTT	TRBV5-6	NA	once	TRBJ1-1
CASSRGTGETQYF	TGTGCCAGCAGCCGAGGGACAGGCGAGACCCAGTACTTC	TRBV11-3	TRBD1	once	TRBJ2-5
CASSTPSGVNYGYTF	TGTGCCAGCAGCACCCCTTCCGGGGTTAACTATGGCTACACCTTC	TRBV28	NA	NA	TRBJ1-2
CASSLAGGGSPLHF	TGTGCCAGCAGCTTAGCCGGGGGCGGTTCACCCCTCCACTTT	TRBV11-2	NA	few	TRBJ1-6
CASSLARVGTGELFF	TGTGCCAGCAGCTTAGCGCGAGTGGGCACCGGGGAGCTGTTTTTT	TRBV7-2	NA	few	TRBJ2-2
CASSPGENYGYTF	TGTGCCAGCTCACCTGGGGAGAACTATGGCTACACCTTC	TRBV18	NA	few	TRBJ1-2
CASTPPSTDTQYF	TGTGCCAGTACACCCCCTAGCACAGATACGCAGTATTTT	TRBV11-2	NA	NA	TRBJ2-3
CAWGSYYEQYF	TGTGCCTGGGGTTCATACTACGAGCAGTACTTC	TRBV30	NA	once	TRBJ2-7
CASSETGQDHPHF	TGTGCCAGCAGTGAAACGGGACAGGACCACCCCCATTTC	TRBV2	TRBD1	NA	TRBJ2-7
CASSFDSNTEAFF	TGTGCCAGCAGCTTCGATTCGAACACTGAAGCTTTCTTT	TRBV7-6	NA	NA	TRBJ1-1